A selection of T cell receptor beta chains follows, all from one sample in a study of T cell responses to AZD1222 COVID-19 vaccine. TCRdb's table, derived via immunoSEQ multiplex PCR, lists solely in-frame clones and lacks some. Of some 200,000 clones in the sample, approximately 92% were seen once. The material sequenced was peripheral blood, taken on day 0 of AZD1222 vaccination. These receptors originate from an adult in good health. Both conserved end residues are part of each CDR3. The order of the fields is clone size, J gene, V gene, D gene, CDR3 protein, CDR3 DNA. D genes are given only for firm matches. Clone size appears in some rows only: once, few, many, or a class for an expanded clone.

once TRBJ2-1 TRBV7-2 NA CASSLARERDEQFF TGTGCCAGCAGCTTAGCCAGGGAGAGGGATGAGCAGTTCTTC
NA TRBJ2-1 TRBV7-2 NA CASSLPQSYNEQFF TGTGCCAGCAGCTTACCACAATCCTACAATGAGCAGTTCTTC
NA TRBJ2-1 TRBV6-1 TRBD2 CASSEAPWASGGYNEQFF TGTGCCAGCAGTGAAGCCCCCTGGGCTAGCGGGGGGTACAATGAGCAGTTCTTC
NA TRBJ1-1 TRBV5-1 NA CASSLELGSTEAFF TGCGCCAGCAGCTTGGAGTTGGGTAGTACTGAAGCTTTCTTT
NA TRBJ2-4 TRBV24-1 NA CATSESPWGIQYF TGTGCCACCAGTGAGTCTCCCTGGGGCATTCAGTACTTC
NA TRBJ1-2 TRBV29-1 TRBD1 CSAVGTGASYGYTF TGCAGCGCAGTCGGGACAGGAGCAAGTTATGGCTACACCTTC
NA TRBJ2-3 TRBV7-2 NA CASSLGGDRYTDTQYF TGTGCCAGCAGCTTAGGTGGCGACAGATACACAGATACGCAGTATTTT
NA TRBJ1-5 TRBV10-1 NA CASSFGRDQPQHF TGCGCCAGCAGCTTTGGAAGGGACCAGCCCCAGCATTTT
NA TRBJ2-3 TRBV19 NA CASSWQGRDTQYF TGTGCCAGTAGTTGGCAGGGACGAGATACGCAGTATTTT
NA TRBJ1-6 TRBV7-2 NA CASRSQGLYSYNSPLHF TGTGCCAGCAGATCGCAGGGACTTTACTCCTATAATTCACCCCTCCACTTT
NA TRBJ2-3 TRBV21-1 NA CASSATGTKEDTQYF TGTGCCAGCAGCGCCACCGGGACTAAAGAAGATACGCAGTATTTT
NA TRBJ2-3 TRBV5-1 TRBD2 CASSRTGAGGTSTDTQYF TGCGCCAGCAGCCGAACAGGAGCGGGGGGCACTAGCACAGATACGCAGTATTTT
once TRBJ1-1 TRBV19 NA CASSLSGVLLNTEAFF TGTGCCAGTAGTCTCTCCGGGGTATTGCTGAACACTGAAGCTTTCTTT
NA TRBJ2-7 TRBV9 TRBD1 CASSFRTGGSYEQYF TGTGCCAGCAGCTTTCGGACAGGGGGCTCCTACGAGCAGTACTTC
NA TRBJ2-1 TRBV9 NA CASSVEGDYYNEQFF TGTGCCAGCAGCGTAGAAGGCGATTATTACAATGAGCAGTTCTTC
NA TRBJ1-4 TRBV19 NA CASSRATNEKLFF TGTGCCAGCTCCAGAGCAACTAATGAAAAACTGTTTTTT
NA TRBJ2-4 TRBV12-3/TRBV12-4 NA CASRPDGENIQYF TGTGCCAGCAGACCAGACGGAGAGAACATTCAGTACTTC
once TRBJ1-4 TRBV7-2 NA CASSPTASTNEKLFF TGTGCCAGCAGCCCGACAGCTTCAACTAATGAAAAACTGTTTTTT
NA TRBJ2-1 TRBV11-2 NA CASSPPVSENEQFF TGTGCCAGCAGCCCCCCGGTTAGCGAGAATGAGCAGTTCTTC
once TRBJ2-2 TRBV11-3 NA CASSPARGQDTGELFF TGTGCCAGCAGCCCGGCCCGGGGGCAGGACACCGGGGAGCTGTTTTTT
NA TRBJ1-5 TRBV5-5 NA CASSFQGGNQPQHF TGTGCCAGCAGCTTCCAGGGAGGGAATCAGCCCCAGCATTTT
NA TRBJ2-2 TRBV4-2 TRBD2 CASSQTLAGVNTGELFF TGTGCCAGCAGCCAAACTCTAGCGGGGGTAAACACCGGGGAGCTGTTTTTT
NA TRBJ1-1 TRBV6-5 NA CASGSFAEAFF TGTGCCAGCGGGAGTTTCGCTGAAGCTTTCTTT
NA TRBJ2-7 TRBV19 TRBD2 CASSPVASGGVGIYEQYF TGTGCCAGTAGTCCGGTGGCTAGCGGGGGCGTCGGAATCTACGAGCAGTACTTC
NA TRBJ2-7 TRBV2 TRBD1 CASLGTGDYEQYF TGTGCCAGCCTTGGGACAGGGGATTACGAGCAGTACTTC
NA TRBJ1-2 TRBV12-3/TRBV12-4 NA CASQGPGAYGYTF TGTGCCAGCCAAGGCCCAGGGGCCTATGGCTACACCTTC
NA TRBJ2-7 TRBV12-5 TRBD2 CASGLSAGTSGRVRYEQYF TGTGCTAGTGGTCTCTCCGCCGGGACTAGCGGGAGGGTGAGATACGAGCAGTACTTC
NA TRBJ1-2 TRBV6-4 NA CASSESGARTYGYTF TGTGCCAGCAGTGAGTCAGGGGCGCGCACCTATGGCTACACCTTC
NA TRBJ2-7 TRBV7-9 NA CASSPVGGPYEQYF TGTGCCAGCAGCCCTGTTGGGGGTCCCTACGAGCAGTACTTC
few TRBJ2-7 TRBV6-5 TRBD1 CASTGTGLHEQYF TGTGCCAGCACCGGGACAGGGCTACACGAGCAGTACTTC
NA TRBJ1-2 TRBV19 NA CASKYRTGGYGYTF TGTGCCAGTAAGTACCGAACCGGCGGCTATGGCTACACCTTC
NA TRBJ1-5 TRBV7-2 NA CASSQFTVVNSNQPQHF TGTGCCAGCAGCCAATTCACAGTTGTCAATAGCAATCAGCCCCAGCATTTT
NA TRBJ1-4 TRBV15 NA CATNKPYPGNEKLFF TGTGCCACTAATAAGCCCTATCCTGGTAATGAAAAACTGTTTTTT
NA TRBJ2-7 TRBV7-9 TRBD2 CASSGRGLAYEQYF TGTGCCAGCAGCGGACGGGGACTAGCGTACGAGCAGTACTTC
NA TRBJ1-2 TRBV7-9 NA CASRQARDYTF TGTGCCAGCAGGCAAGCCAGGGACTACACCTTC
once TRBJ2-3 TRBV9 NA CASSPPWSPRGTDTQYF TGTGCCAGCAGCCCTCCCTGGAGTCCCAGGGGCACAGATACGCAGTATTTT
NA TRBJ2-4 TRBV19 NA CASSHSDSKNIQYF TGTGCCAGTAGTCACTCCGACAGCAAAAACATTCAGTACTTC
NA TRBJ1-2 TRBV7-9 TRBD1 CASRPAGTGGRYGYTF TGTGCCAGCAGGCCCGCGGGAACAGGGGGGCGGTACGGCTACACCTTC
NA TRBJ2-2 TRBV12-5 TRBD2 CASGPPLAANTGELFF TGTGCTAGTGGTCCGCCTCTAGCGGCGAACACCGGGGAGCTGTTTTTT
NA TRBJ2-7 TRBV18 NA CASSPLIAPYEQYF TGTGCCAGCTCACCTCTTATCGCGCCCTACGAGCAGTACTTC
NA TRBJ2-7 TRBV5-6 NA CASSLGAGSYEQYF TGTGCCAGCAGCTTGGGGGCAGGGTCCTACGAGCAGTACTTC
NA TRBJ1-1 TRBV10-3 NA CAITEGHGYEAFF TGTGCCATCACCGAGGGACACGGTTATGAAGCTTTCTTT
NA TRBJ1-2 TRBV12-3/TRBV12-4 NA CASSYRNSYGYTF TGTGCCAGCAGTTACAGGAATTCCTATGGCTACACCTTC
medium-sized TRBJ1-4 TRBV2 NA CASSAQDNEKLFF TGTGCCAGCAGCGCCCAAGATAATGAAAAACTGTTTTTT
NA TRBJ2-6 TRBV30 NA CAWSYGTLGGANVLTF TGTGCCTGGTCGTACGGGACCTTAGGGGGGGCCAACGTCCTGACTTTC
NA TRBJ2-7 TRBV4-1 TRBD2 CASSPLAGGAYEQYF TGCGCCAGCAGCCCGTTAGCTGGGGGGGCCTACGAGCAGTACTTC
NA TRBJ1-5 TRBV24-1 TRBD1 CATSDSGTGGMGTYPGQPQHF TGTGCCACCAGTGATTCGGGGACAGGGGGCATGGGTACTTACCCGGGGCAGCCCCAGCATTTT
NA TRBJ1-2 TRBV28 NA CASSPREDYGYTF TGTGCCAGCAGCCCCAGGGAGGACTATGGCTACACCTTC
once TRBJ1-1 TRBV7-9 NA CASSLSGPYTEAFF TGTGCCAGCAGCTTGTCAGGGCCGTACACTGAAGCTTTCTTT
NA TRBJ1-2 TRBV6-2/TRBV6-3 TRBD1 CASSSVSLQGFAYGYTF TGTGCCAGCAGTTCCGTCAGTTTACAGGGGTTTGCCTATGGCTACACCTTC
NA TRBJ1-1 TRBV7-8 TRBD1 CASSLTGGGGTEAFF TGTGCCAGCAGCTTAACAGGGGGCGGCGGCACTGAAGCTTTCTTT
NA TRBJ1-4 TRBV28 NA CASRLVDGYTDEKLFF TGTGCCAGCAGGCTCGTGGATGGGTACACGGATGAAAAACTGTTTTTT